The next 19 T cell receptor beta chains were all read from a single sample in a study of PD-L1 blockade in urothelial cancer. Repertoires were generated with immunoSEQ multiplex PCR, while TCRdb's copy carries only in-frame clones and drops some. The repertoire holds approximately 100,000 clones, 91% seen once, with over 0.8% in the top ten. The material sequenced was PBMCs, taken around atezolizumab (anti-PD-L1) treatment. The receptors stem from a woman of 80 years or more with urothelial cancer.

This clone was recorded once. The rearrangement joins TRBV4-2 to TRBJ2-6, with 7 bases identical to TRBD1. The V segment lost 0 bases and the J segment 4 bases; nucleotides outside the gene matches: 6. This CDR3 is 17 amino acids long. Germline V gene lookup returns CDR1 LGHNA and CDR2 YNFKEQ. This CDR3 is CASSQDSRGPGANVLTF. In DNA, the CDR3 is TGTGCCAGCAGCCAAGATTCAAGGGGGCCCGGGGCCAACGTCCTGACTTTC.

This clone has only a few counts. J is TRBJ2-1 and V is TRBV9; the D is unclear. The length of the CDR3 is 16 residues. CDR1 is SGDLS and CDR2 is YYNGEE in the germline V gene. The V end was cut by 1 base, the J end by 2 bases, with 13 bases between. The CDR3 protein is CASSVHGDGTYNEQFF. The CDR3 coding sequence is TGTGCCAGCAGCGTACATGGAGATGGAACCTACAATGAGCAGTTCTTC.

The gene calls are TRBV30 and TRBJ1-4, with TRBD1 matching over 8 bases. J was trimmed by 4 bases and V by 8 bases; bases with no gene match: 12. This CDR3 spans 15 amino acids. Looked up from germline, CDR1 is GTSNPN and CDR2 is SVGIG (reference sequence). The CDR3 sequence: CAAWSGTGVNEKLFF. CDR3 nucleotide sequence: TGTGCCGCCTGGAGTGGGACAGGAGTTAATGAAAAACTGTTTTTT.

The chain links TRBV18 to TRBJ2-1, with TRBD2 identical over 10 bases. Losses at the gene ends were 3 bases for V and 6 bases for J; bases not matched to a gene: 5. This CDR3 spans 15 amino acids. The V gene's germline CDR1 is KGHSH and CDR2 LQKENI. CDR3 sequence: CASSPSGLASNEQFF. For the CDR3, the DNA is TGTGCCAGCTCACCGTCGGGACTAGCGAGCAATGAGCAGTTCTTC.

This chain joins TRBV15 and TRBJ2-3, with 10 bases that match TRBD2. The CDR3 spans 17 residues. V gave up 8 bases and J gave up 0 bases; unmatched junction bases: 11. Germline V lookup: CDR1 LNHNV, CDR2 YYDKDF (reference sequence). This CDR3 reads CATAEPAGGASTDTQYF. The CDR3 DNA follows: TGTGCCACCGCAGAACCAGCGGGAGGGGCGAGCACAGATACGCAGTATTTT.

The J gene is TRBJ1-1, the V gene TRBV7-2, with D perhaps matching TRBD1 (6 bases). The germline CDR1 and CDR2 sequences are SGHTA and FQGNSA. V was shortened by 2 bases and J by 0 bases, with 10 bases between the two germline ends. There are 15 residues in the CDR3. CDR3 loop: CASSLFRGMNTEAFF. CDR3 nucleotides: TGTGCCAGCAGCTTATTCAGGGGAATGAACACTGAAGCTTTCTTT.

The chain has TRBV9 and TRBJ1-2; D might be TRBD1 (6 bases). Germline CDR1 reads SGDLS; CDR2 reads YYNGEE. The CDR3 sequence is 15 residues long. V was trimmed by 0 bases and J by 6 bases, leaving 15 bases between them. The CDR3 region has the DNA TGTGCCAGCAGCGTAGATACAGGGAAGAAGGATGGCTACACCTTC. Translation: CASSVDTGKKDGYTF. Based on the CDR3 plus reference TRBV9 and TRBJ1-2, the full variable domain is DSGVTQTPKHLITATGQRVTLRCSPRSGDLSVYWYQQSLDQGLQFLIQYYNGEERAKGNILERFSAQQFPDLHSELNLSSLELGDSALYFCASSVDTGKKDGYTFGSGTRLTVV.

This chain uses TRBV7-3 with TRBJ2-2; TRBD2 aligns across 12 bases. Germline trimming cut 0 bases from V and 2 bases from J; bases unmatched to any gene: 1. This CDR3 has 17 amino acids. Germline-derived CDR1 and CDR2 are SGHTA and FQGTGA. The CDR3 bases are TGTGCCAGCAGCTTAACGGGACTAGCGGGTAACACCGGGGAGCTGTTTTTT. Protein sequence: CASSLTGLAGNTGELFF.

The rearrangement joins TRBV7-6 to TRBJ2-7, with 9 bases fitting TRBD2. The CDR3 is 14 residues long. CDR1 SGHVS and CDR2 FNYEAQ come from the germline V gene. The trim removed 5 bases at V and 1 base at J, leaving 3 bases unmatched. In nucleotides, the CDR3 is TGTGCCAGCAGCCCGACTAGCGGATCCTACGAGCAGTACTTC. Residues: CASSPTSGSYEQYF. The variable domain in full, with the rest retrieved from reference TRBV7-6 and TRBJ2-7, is GAGVSQSPRYKVTKRGQDVALRCDPISGHVSLYWYRQALGQGPEFLTYFNYEAQQDKSGLPNDRFSAERPEGSISTLTIQRTEQRDSAMYRCASSPTSGSYEQYFGPGTRLTVT.

CDR3 nucleotide sequence: TGTGCCAGTAAGAGACAGGGACGGGCCTACGAGCAGTACTTC. It specifies CASKRQGRAYEQYF. The chain combines TRBV19 with TRBJ2-7; 7 nucleotides match TRBD1. V trimming: 7 bases; J trimming: 2 bases; junction bases outside the gene matches: 8. The CDR3 contains 14 residues. The germline V gene encodes CDR1 LNHDA and CDR2 SQIVND (reference sequence).

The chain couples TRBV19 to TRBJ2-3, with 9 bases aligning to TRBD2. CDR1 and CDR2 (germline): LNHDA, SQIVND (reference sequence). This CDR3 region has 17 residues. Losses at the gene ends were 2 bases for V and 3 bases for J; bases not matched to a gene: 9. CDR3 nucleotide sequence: TGTGCCAGTAGTATAAGCGCAGCGGGAGGCTTAACAGATACGCAGTATTTT. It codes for CASSISAAGGLTDTQYF.

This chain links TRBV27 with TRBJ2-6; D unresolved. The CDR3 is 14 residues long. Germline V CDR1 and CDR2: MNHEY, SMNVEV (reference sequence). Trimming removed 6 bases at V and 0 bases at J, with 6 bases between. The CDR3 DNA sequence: TGTGCCAGCAGGACTTACTCTGGGGCCAACGTCCTGACTTTC. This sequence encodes CASRTYSGANVLTF.

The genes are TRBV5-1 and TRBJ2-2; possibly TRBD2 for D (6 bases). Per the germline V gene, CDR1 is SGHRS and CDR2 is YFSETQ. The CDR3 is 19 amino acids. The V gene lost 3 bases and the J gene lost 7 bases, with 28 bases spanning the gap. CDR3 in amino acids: CASSSPSSGRRLGDGELFF. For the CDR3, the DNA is TGCGCCAGCAGCTCCCCAAGTTCAGGGAGACGACTAGGGGACGGGGAGCTGTTTTTT. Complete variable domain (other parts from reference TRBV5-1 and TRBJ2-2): KAGVTQTPRYLIKTRGQQVTLSCSPISGHRSVSWYQQTPGQGLQFLFEYFSETQRNKGNFPGRFSGRQFSNSRSEMNVSTLELGDSALYLCASSSPSSGRRLGDGELFFGEGSRLTVL.

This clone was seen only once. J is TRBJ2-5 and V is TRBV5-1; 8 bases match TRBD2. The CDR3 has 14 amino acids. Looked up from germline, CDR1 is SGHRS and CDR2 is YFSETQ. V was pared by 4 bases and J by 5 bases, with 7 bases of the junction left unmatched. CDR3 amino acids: CASSPGGTFETQYF. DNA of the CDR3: TGCGCCAGCAGCCCGGGGGGGACTTTTGAGACCCAGTACTTC.

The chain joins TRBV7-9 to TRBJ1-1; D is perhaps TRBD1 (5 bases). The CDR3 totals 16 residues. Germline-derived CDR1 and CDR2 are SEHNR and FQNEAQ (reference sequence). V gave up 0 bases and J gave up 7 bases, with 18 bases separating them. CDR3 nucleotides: TGTGCCAGCAGCTTAGCGGAATTCACAGGATGGAGTGAAGCTTTCTTT. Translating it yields CASSLAEFTGWSEAFF.

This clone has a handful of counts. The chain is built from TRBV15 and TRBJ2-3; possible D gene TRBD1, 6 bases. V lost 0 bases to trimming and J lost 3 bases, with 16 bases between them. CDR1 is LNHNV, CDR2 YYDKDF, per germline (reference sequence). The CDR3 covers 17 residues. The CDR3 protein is CATSRDQQGSGTDTQYF. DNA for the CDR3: TGTGCCACCAGCAGAGATCAACAGGGCAGCGGTACAGATACGCAGTATTTT.

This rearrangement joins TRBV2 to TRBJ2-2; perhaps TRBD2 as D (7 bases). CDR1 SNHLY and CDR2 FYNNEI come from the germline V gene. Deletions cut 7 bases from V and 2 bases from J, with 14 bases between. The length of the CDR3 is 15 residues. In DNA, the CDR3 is TGTGCCAGCATTCGGGCGGGGGCTAACACCGGGGAGCTGTTTTTT. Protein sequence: CASIRAGANTGELFF.

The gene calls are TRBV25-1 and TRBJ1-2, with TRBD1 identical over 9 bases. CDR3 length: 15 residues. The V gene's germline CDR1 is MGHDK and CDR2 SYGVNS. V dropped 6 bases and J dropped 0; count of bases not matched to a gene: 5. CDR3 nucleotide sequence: TGTGCCAGCAGACGGACAGGGGAAGCTAACTATGGCTACACCTTC. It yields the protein CASRRTGEANYGYTF.

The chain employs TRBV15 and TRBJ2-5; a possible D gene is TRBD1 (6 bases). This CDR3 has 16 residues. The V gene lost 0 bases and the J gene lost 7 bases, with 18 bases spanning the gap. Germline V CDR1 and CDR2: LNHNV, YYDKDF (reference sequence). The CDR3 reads CATSRDEGTLRGTQYF. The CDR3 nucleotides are TGTGCCACCAGCAGAGATGAGGGAACCCTCAGGGGGACCCAGTACTTC.